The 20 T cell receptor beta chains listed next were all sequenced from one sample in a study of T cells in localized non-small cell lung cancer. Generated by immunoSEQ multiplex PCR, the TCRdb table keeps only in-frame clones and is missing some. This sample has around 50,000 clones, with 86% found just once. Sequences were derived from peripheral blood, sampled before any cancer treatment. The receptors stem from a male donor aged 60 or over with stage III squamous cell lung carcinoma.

The CDR3 nucleotides are TGTGCCAGCAGCTTAGTGGCAGACACGAACACCGGGGAGCTGTTTTTT. It translates to CASSLVADTNTGELFF. The chain combines TRBV11-3 with TRBJ2-2; D uncertain. The CDR3 is 16 amino acids. Trimming shortened V by 1 base and J by 0 bases, and 9 bases separated the two germline ends. Germline V gene lookup returns CDR1 SGHNT and CDR2 YENEEA.

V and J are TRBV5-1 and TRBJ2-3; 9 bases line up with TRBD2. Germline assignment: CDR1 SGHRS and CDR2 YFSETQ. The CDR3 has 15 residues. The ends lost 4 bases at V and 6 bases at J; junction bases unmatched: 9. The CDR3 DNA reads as TGCGCCAGCAGCCTGGACGGACTAGCGTCCGATACGCAGTATTTT. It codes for CASSLDGLASDTQYF. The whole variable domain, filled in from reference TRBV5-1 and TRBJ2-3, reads KAGVTQTPRYLIKTRGQQVTLSCSPISGHRSVSWYQQTPGQGLQFLFEYFSETQRNKGNFPGRFSGRQFSNSRSEMNVSTLELGDSALYLCASSLDGLASDTQYFGPGTRLTVL.

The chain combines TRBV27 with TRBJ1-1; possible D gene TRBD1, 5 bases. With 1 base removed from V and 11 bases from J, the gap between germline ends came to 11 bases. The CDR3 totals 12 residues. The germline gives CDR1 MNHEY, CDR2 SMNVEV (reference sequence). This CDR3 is CASSLFGGAAFF. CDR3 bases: TGTGCCAGCAGTTTATTCGGGGGAGCGGCTTTCTTT.

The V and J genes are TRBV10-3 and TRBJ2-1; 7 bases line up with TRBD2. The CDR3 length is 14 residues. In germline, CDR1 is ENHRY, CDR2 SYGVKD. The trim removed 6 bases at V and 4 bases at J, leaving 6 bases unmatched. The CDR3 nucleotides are TGTGCCATCAGGGGGGGGTCGGGATACAATGAGCAGTTCTTC. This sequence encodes CAIRGGSGYNEQFF.

CDR3 sequence: CASSRFSGGANTGELFF. The CDR3 region has the DNA TGTGCCAGCAGTCGATTTTCGGGCGGGGCGAACACCGGGGAGCTGTTTTTT. The chain employs TRBV27 and TRBJ2-2; perhaps TRBD2 as D (6 bases). V was clipped by 5 bases and J by 0 bases, with 16 bases between them. The CDR3 length is 17 residues. Germline V gives CDR1 MNHEY, CDR2 SMNVEV (reference sequence).

The CDR3 DNA reads TGTGCCAGCAGTTACTCACAGAACACTGAAGCTTTCTTT. This codes for CASSYSQNTEAFF. The chain has TRBV6-5 and TRBJ1-1; D is uncertain. V was cut by 0 bases and J by 1 base, with 3 bases left in between. Germline V gene data show CDR1 as MNHEY and CDR2 as SVGAGI. The CDR3 is 13 residues long.

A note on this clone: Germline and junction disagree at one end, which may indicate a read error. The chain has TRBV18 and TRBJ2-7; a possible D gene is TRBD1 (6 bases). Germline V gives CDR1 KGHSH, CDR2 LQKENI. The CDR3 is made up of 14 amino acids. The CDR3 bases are TGTGCCAGCTCACGGGACACAAACACCTACGAGCGGTACTTC. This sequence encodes CASSRDTNTYERYF. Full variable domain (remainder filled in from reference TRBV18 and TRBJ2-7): NAGVMQNPRHLVRRRGQEARLRCSPMKGHSHVYWYRQLPEEGLKFMVYLQKENIIDESGMPKERFSAEFPKEGPSILRIQQVVRGDSAAYFCASSRDTNTYERYFGPGTRLTVT.

The CDR3 here is CASSFSGLNEKLFF. The CDR3 DNA sequence: TGTGCCAGCAGTTTCTCAGGGTTGAATGAAAAACTGTTTTTT. This chain connects TRBV28 to TRBJ1-4, with D possibly being TRBD1 (5 bases). Germline CDR1 is MDHEN and CDR2 is SYDVKM. CDR3 length: 14 amino acids. V was trimmed by 3 bases and J by 5 bases, leaving 10 bases between them.

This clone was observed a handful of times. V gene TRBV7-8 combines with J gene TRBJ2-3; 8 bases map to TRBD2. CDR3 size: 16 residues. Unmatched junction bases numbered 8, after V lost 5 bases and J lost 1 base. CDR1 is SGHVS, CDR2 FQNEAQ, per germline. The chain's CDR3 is CASSNPREVRTDTQYF. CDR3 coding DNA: TGTGCCAGCAGCAACCCGCGGGAGGTCCGCACAGATACGCAGTATTTT. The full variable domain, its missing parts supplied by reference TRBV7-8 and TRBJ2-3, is GAGVSQSPRYKVAKRGQDVALRCDPISGHVSLFWYQQALGQGPEFLTYFQNEAQLDKSGLPSDRFFAERPEGSVSTLKIQRTQQEDSAVYLCASSNPREVRTDTQYFGPGTRLTVL.

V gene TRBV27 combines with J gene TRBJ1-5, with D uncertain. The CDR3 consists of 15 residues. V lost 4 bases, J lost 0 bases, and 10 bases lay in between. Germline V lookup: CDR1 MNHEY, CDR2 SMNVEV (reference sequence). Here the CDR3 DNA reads TGTGCCAGCAGTTACAACAGTAATAGCAATCAGCCCCAGCATTTT. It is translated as CASSYNSNSNQPQHF.

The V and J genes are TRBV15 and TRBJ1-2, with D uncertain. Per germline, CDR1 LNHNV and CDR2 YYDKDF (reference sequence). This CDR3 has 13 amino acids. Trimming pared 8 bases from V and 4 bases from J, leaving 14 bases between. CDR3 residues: CATAIDTIYGYTF. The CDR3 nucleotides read TGTGCCACCGCCATTGACACAATCTATGGCTACACCTTC.

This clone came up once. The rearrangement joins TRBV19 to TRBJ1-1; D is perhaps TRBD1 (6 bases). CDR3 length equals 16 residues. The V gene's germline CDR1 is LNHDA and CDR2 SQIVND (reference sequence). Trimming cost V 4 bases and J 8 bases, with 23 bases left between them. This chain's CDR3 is CASSSSNFGQGLEAFF. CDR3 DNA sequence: TGTGCCAGTAGTAGTAGTAATTTCGGGCAGGGGTTGGAAGCTTTCTTT.

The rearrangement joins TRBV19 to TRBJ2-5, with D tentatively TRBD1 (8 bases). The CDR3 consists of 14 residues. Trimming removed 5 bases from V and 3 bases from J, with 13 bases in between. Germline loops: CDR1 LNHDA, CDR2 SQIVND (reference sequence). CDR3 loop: CASSVQGGKETQYF. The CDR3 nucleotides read TGTGCCAGTAGTGTACAGGGGGGGAAAGAGACCCAGTACTTC.

In DNA, the CDR3 is TGTGCCAGCAGCTCAACGACAGGGAAGGCAAACACCATATATTTT. It encodes CASSSTTGKANTIYF. The rearrangement links TRBV11-2 to TRBJ1-3; 7 positions match TRBD1. Germline assignment: CDR1 SGHAT and CDR2 FQNNGV. The junction had 9 bases not matched to a gene; V was cut back by 4 bases and J by 6 bases. The CDR3 covers 15 residues. Based on the CDR3 plus reference TRBV11-2 and TRBJ1-3, the full variable domain is EAGVAQSPRYKIIEKRQSVAFWCNPISGHATLYWYQQILGQGPKLLIQFQNNGVVDDSQLPKDRFSAERLKGVDSTLKIQPAKLEDSAVYLCASSSTTGKANTIYFGEGSWLTVV.

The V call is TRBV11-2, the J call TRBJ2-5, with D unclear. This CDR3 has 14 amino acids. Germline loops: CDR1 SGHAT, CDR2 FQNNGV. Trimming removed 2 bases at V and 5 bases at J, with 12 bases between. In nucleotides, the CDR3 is TGTGCCAGCAGCTTAAAGAGGACCGGGGAGACCCAGTACTTC. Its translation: CASSLKRTGETQYF.

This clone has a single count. The CDR3 reads CASRPDRIGYTGELFF. The CDR3 DNA sequence: TGTGCCAGCAGACCAGACAGGATCGGTTACACCGGGGAGCTGTTTTTT. The rearrangement uses TRBV2 and TRBJ2-2, with a weak D call TRBD1 (6 bases). V shed 6 bases and J shed 3 bases, with 17 bases lying between them. Germline lookup yields CDR1 SNHLY and CDR2 FYNNEI. CDR3 length equals 16 residues.

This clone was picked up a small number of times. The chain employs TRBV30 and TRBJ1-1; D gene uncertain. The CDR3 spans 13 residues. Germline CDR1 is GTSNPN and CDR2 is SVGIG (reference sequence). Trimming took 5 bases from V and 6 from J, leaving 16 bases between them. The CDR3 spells CAWGVGEGSEAFF. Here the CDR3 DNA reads TGTGCCTGGGGAGTTGGGGAAGGGTCTGAAGCTTTCTTT.

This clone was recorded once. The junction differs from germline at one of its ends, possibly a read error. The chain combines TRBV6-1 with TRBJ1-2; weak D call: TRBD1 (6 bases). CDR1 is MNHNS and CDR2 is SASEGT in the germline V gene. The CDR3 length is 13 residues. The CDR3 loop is CASREGQLYGYTF. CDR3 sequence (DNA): TGTGCCAGCAGAGAAGGACAGCTCTATGGCTACACCTTC.

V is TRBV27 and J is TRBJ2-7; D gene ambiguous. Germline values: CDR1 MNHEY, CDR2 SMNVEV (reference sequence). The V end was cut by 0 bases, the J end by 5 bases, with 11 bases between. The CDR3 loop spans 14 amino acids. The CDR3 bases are TGTGCCAGCAGTTTATCCCGTTATGCGGACGAGCAGTACTTC. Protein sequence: CASSLSRYADEQYF.

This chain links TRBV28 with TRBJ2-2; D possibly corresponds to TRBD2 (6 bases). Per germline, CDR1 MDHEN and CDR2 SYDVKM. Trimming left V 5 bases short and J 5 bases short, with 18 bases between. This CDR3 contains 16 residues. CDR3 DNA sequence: TGTGCCAGCAGTCCCGCCTCCAGCGGGCCTACCGGGGAGCTGTTTTTT. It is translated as CASSPASSGPTGELFF.